This is a list of T cell receptor beta chains from one sample in a study of identical twins. Via MiXCR, TCRdb re-called the 5' RACE reads, giving one row per CDR3 protein. The table includes 700,000 or so distinct CDR3 sequences, about 9.4% detected once. These sequences were also reported in another study, on yellow fever vaccine responses in identical twins.

Sequencing was performed on PBMCs. These receptors were obtained from a woman younger than 30 in good health. Each CDR3 is given with its conserved first and last residue. Fields, in order: CDR3 DNA, CDR3 protein, J gene, clone size, V gene, D gene. The D gene is left open where the match is weak. Size is stated for part of the rows, as once, few or many counts, or as a class when the clone is expanded.

CDR3 DNA: TGTGCCAGCAGTTACTATCGGGCTAGCGGAAACAATGAGCAGTTCTTC
CDR3 protein: CASSYYRASGNNEQFF
J gene: TRBJ2-1
clone size: NA
V gene: TRBV6-5
D gene: TRBD2

CDR3 DNA: TGTGCCAGCAGTTCCCCTATAGCGGGTAGCTCCTACGAGCAGTACTTC
CDR3 protein: CASSSPIAGSSYEQYF
J gene: TRBJ2-7
clone size: few
V gene: TRBV6-2/TRBV6-3
D gene: TRBD2

CDR3 DNA: TGTGCCAGCAGTTACCTAGTGACCATGACTAGCGGGAGCGTCGGGACCCAGTACTTC
CDR3 protein: CASSYLVTMTSGSVGTQYF
J gene: TRBJ2-5
clone size: few
V gene: TRBV6-5
D gene: TRBD2

CDR3 DNA: TGCAGTGCCCACCGGGCTGGACGGGGGAACACCGGGGAGCTGTTTTTT
CDR3 protein: CSAHRAGRGNTGELFF
J gene: TRBJ2-2
clone size: NA
V gene: TRBV20-1
D gene: NA

CDR3 DNA: TGCAGTGCTAGGGGGACTAGCGGGCGCAATTACAATGAGCAGTTCTTC
CDR3 protein: CSARGTSGRNYNEQFF
J gene: TRBJ2-1
clone size: once
V gene: TRBV20-1
D gene: TRBD2

CDR3 DNA: TGCAGTGCCACCGAGGGGTACCGGTACCAAGAGACCCAGTACTTC
CDR3 protein: CSATEGYRYQETQYF
J gene: TRBJ2-5
clone size: few
V gene: TRBV20-1
D gene: NA

CDR3 DNA: TGCGCCAGCCGGGGACAGGGGGTTACTGGGGCCAACGTCCTGACTTTC
CDR3 protein: CASRGQGVTGANVLTF
J gene: TRBJ2-6
clone size: NA
V gene: TRBV4-3
D gene: TRBD1

CDR3 DNA: TGTGCCAGCAGTTACCCTAGCGGGGCCGTAACCTACGAGCAGTACTTC
CDR3 protein: CASSYPSGAVTYEQYF
J gene: TRBJ2-7
clone size: few
V gene: TRBV6-5
D gene: TRBD2

CDR3 DNA: TGTGCCAGCATGGCACAGGGAGGCAATCAGCCCCAGCATTTT
CDR3 protein: CASMAQGGNQPQHF
J gene: TRBJ1-5
clone size: few
V gene: TRBV6-1
D gene: NA

CDR3 DNA: TGTGCCAGCAGTTTCTCCCTCCAGGGTCCCAAAAACATTCAGTACTTC
CDR3 protein: CASSFSLQGPKNIQYF
J gene: TRBJ2-4
clone size: NA
V gene: TRBV27
D gene: NA

CDR3 DNA: TGTGCCAGCAGTTTAAGGCAGGGCGGGTCCTACGAGCAGTACTTC
CDR3 protein: CASSLRQGGSYEQYF
J gene: TRBJ2-7
clone size: many
V gene: TRBV12-3/TRBV12-4
D gene: NA

CDR3 DNA: TGTGCCAGCAGCTCCTCATCTAGCGCTCGGGAGCAGTACTTC
CDR3 protein: CASSSSSSAREQYF
J gene: TRBJ2-7
clone size: few
V gene: TRBV27
D gene: NA

CDR3 DNA: TGTGCCAGCAGCTTAATTGGGGGGCTAGGCAATGAGCAGTTCTTC
CDR3 protein: CASSLIGGLGNEQFF
J gene: TRBJ2-1
clone size: NA
V gene: TRBV7-3
D gene: NA

CDR3 DNA: TGTGCCAGCAGCTTCCTAGTTTCAAGGTCTGGGGCCAACGTCCTGACTTTC
CDR3 protein: CASSFLVSRSGANVLTF
J gene: TRBJ2-6
clone size: few
V gene: TRBV5-4
D gene: NA

CDR3 DNA: TGCGCCAGCAGCCCTGGGGGGAACTACTACAATGAGCAGTTCTTC
CDR3 protein: CASSPGGNYYNEQFF
J gene: TRBJ2-1
clone size: many
V gene: TRBV5-1
D gene: NA

CDR3 DNA: TGTGCCATCAGCAACACACCCGGGGTAGAGCAGTTCTTC
CDR3 protein: CAISNTPGVEQFF
J gene: TRBJ2-1
clone size: few
V gene: TRBV10-3
D gene: NA

CDR3 DNA: TGTGCCAGCCGCATAGACGCTTCGGGCACTGAAGCTTTCTTT
CDR3 protein: CASRIDASGTEAFF
J gene: TRBJ1-1
clone size: NA
V gene: TRBV9
D gene: NA

CDR3 DNA: TGTGCCAGCAGCTTAGAAGGGCGGACCGGCCAAGAGACCCAGTACTTC
CDR3 protein: CASSLEGRTGQETQYF
J gene: TRBJ2-5
clone size: few
V gene: TRBV11-2
D gene: NA

CDR3 DNA: TGTGCCAGCAGCTTAGAGTACACCGGGGAGCTGTTTTTT
CDR3 protein: CASSLEYTGELFF
J gene: TRBJ2-2
clone size: many
V gene: TRBV11-2
D gene: NA

CDR3 DNA: TGTGCCAGCAGTAGGACACCTTCCTACGAGCAGTACTTC
CDR3 protein: CASSRTPSYEQYF
J gene: TRBJ2-7
clone size: many
V gene: TRBV27
D gene: NA

CDR3 DNA: TGCAGTGCTAGACTCAGCGGGAGCTCCTACGAGCAGTACTTC
CDR3 protein: CSARLSGSSYEQYF
J gene: TRBJ2-7
clone size: NA
V gene: TRBV20-1
D gene: TRBD2

CDR3 DNA: TGTGCCAGCAGCAAAGCCGATCACAGGGGGCCCTACGAGCAGTACTTC
CDR3 protein: CASSKADHRGPYEQYF
J gene: TRBJ2-7
clone size: NA
V gene: TRBV21-1
D gene: NA

CDR3 DNA: TGTGCCAGCAGCACAACAGGGTCCGGGGATGAGCAGTTCTTC
CDR3 protein: CASSTTGSGDEQFF
J gene: TRBJ2-1
clone size: few
V gene: TRBV7-9
D gene: NA

CDR3 DNA: TGTGCCAGCAGTCCCTTGAGCGGGACCCTCTCCGAGCAGTACTTC
CDR3 protein: CASSPLSGTLSEQYF
J gene: TRBJ2-7
clone size: few
V gene: TRBV12-3/TRBV12-4
D gene: TRBD2

CDR3 DNA: TGCAGCGGACGTCAGGGGCGGAACACTGAAGCTTTCTTT
CDR3 protein: CSGRQGRNTEAFF
J gene: TRBJ1-1
clone size: few
V gene: TRBV29-1
D gene: NA

CDR3 DNA: TGTGCCAGCAGTCCGCCGAGGGGGTACAATGAGCAGTTCTTC
CDR3 protein: CASSPPRGYNEQFF
J gene: TRBJ2-1
clone size: NA
V gene: TRBV12-3/TRBV12-4
D gene: NA

CDR3 DNA: TGCAGTGCTAGAGTAGCAATAGTGGATACGCAGTATTTT
CDR3 protein: CSARVAIVDTQYF
J gene: TRBJ2-3
clone size: few
V gene: TRBV20-1
D gene: NA

CDR3 DNA: TGTGCCAGCAGCTTACGGCGACAGGGGGCAGACGAGCAGTACTTC
CDR3 protein: CASSLRRQGADEQYF
J gene: TRBJ2-7
clone size: few
V gene: TRBV7-2
D gene: TRBD1

CDR3 DNA: TGTGCCAGCAGCTTATTCGGCCAGGGTCTATTCTTC
CDR3 protein: CASSLFGQGLFF
J gene: TRBJ2-5
clone size: few
V gene: TRBV7-9
D gene: NA

CDR3 DNA: TGCAGTGCTAGCGATCCGGGACAGGTTGCCAACGAGCAGTACTTC
CDR3 protein: CSASDPGQVANEQYF
J gene: TRBJ2-7
clone size: few
V gene: TRBV20-1
D gene: TRBD1

CDR3 DNA: TGCAGTGCTAGGGGCACACGAGGGGGATGGAGCTCCTACGAGCAGTACTTC
CDR3 protein: CSARGTRGGWSSYEQYF
J gene: TRBJ2-7
clone size: few
V gene: TRBV20-1
D gene: NA

CDR3 DNA: TGTGCCAGCAGCCGACTAGCGGGGGCTGTAGATACGCAGTATTTT
CDR3 protein: CASSRLAGAVDTQYF
J gene: TRBJ2-3
clone size: NA
V gene: TRBV5-6
D gene: TRBD2

CDR3 DNA: TGTGCCAGCACCGCGGGGACTGCATCCTACAATGAGCAGTTCTTC
CDR3 protein: CASTAGTASYNEQFF
J gene: TRBJ2-1
clone size: NA
V gene: TRBV6-1
D gene: NA

CDR3 DNA: TGTGCCAGCTCACCAATGGCGGAGGTTTCCTACGAGCAGTACTTC
CDR3 protein: CASSPMAEVSYEQYF
J gene: TRBJ2-7
clone size: NA
V gene: TRBV18
D gene: NA

CDR3 DNA: TGTGCCAGCAGTGACAGGGGAGACACCGGGGAGCTGTTTTTT
CDR3 protein: CASSDRGDTGELFF
J gene: TRBJ2-2
clone size: many
V gene: TRBV6-4
D gene: NA

CDR3 DNA: TGTGCCAGCAGCCACTCGATTAGCGGGAGGTTGGTTGAGCAGTTCTTC
CDR3 protein: CASSHSISGRLVEQFF
J gene: TRBJ2-1
clone size: few
V gene: TRBV7-9
D gene: TRBD2

CDR3 DNA: TGCAGTGCTAGAGTGGGGCGGGACTACAATGAGCAGTTCTTC
CDR3 protein: CSARVGRDYNEQFF
J gene: TRBJ2-1
clone size: few
V gene: TRBV20-1
D gene: NA

CDR3 DNA: TGTGCCAGCATCAGGAACCCAGGCGCACAAGAGACCCAGTACTTC
CDR3 protein: CASIRNPGAQETQYF
J gene: TRBJ2-5
clone size: few
V gene: TRBV6-2/TRBV6-3
D gene: NA

CDR3 DNA: TGTGCCAGCAGCCCAGAGTTATTCGGCTACACCTTC
CDR3 protein: CASSPELFGYTF
J gene: TRBJ1-2
clone size: few
V gene: TRBV7-2
D gene: NA

CDR3 DNA: TGTGCCAGCAGCTTAGTGCGGGCAGTGCCAGATACGCAGTATTTT
CDR3 protein: CASSLVRAVPDTQYF
J gene: TRBJ2-3
clone size: many
V gene: TRBV11-2
D gene: NA

CDR3 DNA: TGTGCCAGCAGTCTTCTAGTAGCGCGAGAGCAGTACTTC
CDR3 protein: CASSLLVAREQYF
J gene: TRBJ2-7
clone size: NA
V gene: TRBV6-2/TRBV6-3
D gene: NA

CDR3 DNA: TGTGCCAGCAGCTTAAGGGCGGGAGTCAAAGATACGCAGTATTTT
CDR3 protein: CASSLRAGVKDTQYF
J gene: TRBJ2-3
clone size: NA
V gene: TRBV7-2
D gene: TRBD2

CDR3 DNA: TGTGCCAGCATTGGAGGGGATGAGCAGTACTTC
CDR3 protein: CASIGGDEQYF
J gene: TRBJ2-7
clone size: many
V gene: TRBV6-5
D gene: NA

CDR3 DNA: TGCGCCAGCAGCTTAGGGACTAGCGGGACGACTAGACAAGAGACCCAGTACTTC
CDR3 protein: CASSLGTSGTTRQETQYF
J gene: TRBJ2-5
clone size: many
V gene: TRBV5-1
D gene: TRBD2

CDR3 DNA: TGTGCCAGCGGATGGGGACAGCAAACTAGCACAGATACGCAGTATTTT
CDR3 protein: CASGWGQQTSTDTQYF
J gene: TRBJ2-3
clone size: NA
V gene: TRBV12-3/TRBV12-4
D gene: TRBD1

CDR3 DNA: TGTGCCAGCACCGGGATCCATTTT
CDR3 protein: CASTGIHF
J gene: TRBJ1-5
clone size: NA
V gene: TRBV5-5
D gene: NA

CDR3 DNA: TGTGCCAGCAGCTTAGTTCACCGGCAGTTAGCCTACGAGCAGTACTTC
CDR3 protein: CASSLVHRQLAYEQYF
J gene: TRBJ2-7
clone size: NA
V gene: TRBV11-2
D gene: NA

CDR3 DNA: TGTGCCAGCAGAATAAGGACAAGCTCCTACGAGCAGTACTTC
CDR3 protein: CASRIRTSSYEQYF
J gene: TRBJ2-7
clone size: few
V gene: TRBV2
D gene: NA

CDR3 DNA: TGTGCCACCAGCGGCGGGACAGGGGTAGGTTCCAATGAGCAGTTCTTC
CDR3 protein: CATSGGTGVGSNEQFF
J gene: TRBJ2-1
clone size: many
V gene: TRBV15
D gene: TRBD1

CDR3 DNA: TGTGCCACCAGCAGAGTAGACAGGGGCAACTATGGCTACACCTTC
CDR3 protein: CATSRVDRGNYGYTF
J gene: TRBJ1-2
clone size: few
V gene: TRBV15
D gene: TRBD1

CDR3 DNA: TGTGCCAGCAGCCCGGAGGCTAGGGGGCGCGTCAACACCGGGGAGCTGTTTTTT
CDR3 protein: CASSPEARGRVNTGELFF
J gene: TRBJ2-2
clone size: NA
V gene: TRBV4-2
D gene: TRBD1

CDR3 DNA: TGTGCCAGCAGCTTAGCCCGGACTAGCGTGGCCGGGGAGCTGTTTTTT
CDR3 protein: CASSLARTSVAGELFF
J gene: TRBJ2-2
clone size: few
V gene: TRBV7-9
D gene: TRBD2

CDR3 DNA: TGCAGCGTCGGGAAACAGGGAACCTACGAGCAGTACTTC
CDR3 protein: CSVGKQGTYEQYF
J gene: TRBJ2-7
clone size: many
V gene: TRBV29-1
D gene: NA

CDR3 DNA: TGTGCCAGCAGAAATAGCGGGGGGGCTCGTGCCAAAAACATTCAGTACTTC
CDR3 protein: CASRNSGGARAKNIQYF
J gene: TRBJ2-4
clone size: many
V gene: TRBV28
D gene: TRBD2

CDR3 DNA: TGCGCCAGCAGCTGGACAAAACAGGGTAGCTCCTACAATGAGCAGTTCTTC
CDR3 protein: CASSWTKQGSSYNEQFF
J gene: TRBJ2-1
clone size: few
V gene: TRBV5-1
D gene: NA

CDR3 DNA: TGCAGTGCCCCCCCCGGAGGGAAAATAGGCTCCTACGAGCAGTACTTC
CDR3 protein: CSAPPGGKIGSYEQYF
J gene: TRBJ2-7
clone size: many
V gene: TRBV20-1
D gene: NA